These T cell receptor beta chains were read from a single sample in a study of cytomegalovirus exposure and HLA in healthy donors. Clones were read by immunoSEQ multiplex PCR, and TCRdb kept only the in-frame ones, dropping some. The sample shows some 150,000 clones, 65% to 80% of them seen only once. The sequenced material came from PBMCs. Every receptor here comes from a male donor in good health and CMV-seronegative. Both conserved end residues are part of each CDR3. Fields, in order: clone size, D gene, V gene, J gene, CDR3 protein, CDR3 DNA. A D gene is named only where the DNA matches it firmly. The size field is filled for only some rows; it gives once, few, many or a size class.

size: once; D: TRBD2; V: TRBV29-1; J: TRBJ2-1; CDR3: CSVEGGGASYNEQFF; DNA: TGCAGCGTTGAAGGCGGGGGGGCCTCCTACAATGAGCAGTTCTTC
size: -; D: TRBD1; V: TRBV18; J: TRBJ1-1; CDR3: CASSPKRPGQGQGDTEAFF; DNA: TGTGCCAGCTCACCAAAAAGGCCCGGACAGGGACAAGGAGACACTGAAGCTTTCTTT
size: few; D: -; V: TRBV6-5; J: TRBJ2-3; CDR3: CASSLRLDATDTQYF; DNA: TGTGCCAGCAGTCTACGACTAGACGCCACAGATACGCAGTATTTT
size: -; D: TRBD2; V: TRBV11-3; J: TRBJ2-3; CDR3: CASSLAGRTDTQYF; DNA: TGTGCCAGCAGCCTAGCGGGAAGGACAGATACGCAGTATTTT
size: -; D: -; V: TRBV7-2; J: TRBJ1-5; CDR3: CASSSPNQPQHF; DNA: TGTGCCAGCAGCTCCCCAAATCAGCCCCAGCATTTT
size: -; D: -; V: TRBV28; J: TRBJ1-2; CDR3: CASTLGEEDGYTF; DNA: TGTGCCAGCACCCTCGGAGAAGAGGATGGCTACACCTTC
size: -; D: -; V: TRBV7-2; J: TRBJ2-5; CDR3: CASSFNTGGETQYF; DNA: TGTGCCAGCAGCTTCAATACAGGAGGGGAGACCCAGTACTTC
size: few; D: -; V: TRBV4-1; J: TRBJ1-4; CDR3: CASSQTPTATNEKLFF; DNA: TGCGCCAGCAGCCAAACCCCGACAGCAACTAATGAAAAACTGTTTTTT
size: -; D: TRBD2; V: TRBV5-1; J: TRBJ2-7; CDR3: CASSLTGGPHEQYF; DNA: TGCGCCAGCAGCTTGACGGGAGGTCCCCACGAGCAGTACTTC
size: -; D: TRBD1; V: TRBV9; J: TRBJ1-5; CDR3: CASSGPTGPGGPQHF; DNA: TGTGCCAGCAGCGGACCGACAGGGCCCGGGGGTCCCCAGCATTTT
size: -; D: -; V: TRBV5-1; J: TRBJ2-7; CDR3: CASSLPGMGEQYF; DNA: TGCGCCAGCAGCTTACCGGGGATGGGCGAGCAGTACTTC
size: -; D: TRBD1; V: TRBV19; J: TRBJ1-5; CDR3: CASGRDRDRQPQHF; DNA: TGTGCCAGTGGCCGGGACAGGGATCGTCAGCCCCAGCATTTT
size: -; D: -; V: TRBV19; J: TRBJ1-6; CDR3: CASSVLGQSYNSPLHF; DNA: TGTGCCAGTAGTGTCCTGGGACAATCCTATAATTCACCCCTCCACTTT
size: -; D: -; V: TRBV6-5; J: TRBJ1-1; CDR3: CASSFRGAGRGGEAFF; DNA: TGTGCCAGCAGTTTCCGAGGGGCAGGCCGAGGGGGTGAAGCTTTCTTT